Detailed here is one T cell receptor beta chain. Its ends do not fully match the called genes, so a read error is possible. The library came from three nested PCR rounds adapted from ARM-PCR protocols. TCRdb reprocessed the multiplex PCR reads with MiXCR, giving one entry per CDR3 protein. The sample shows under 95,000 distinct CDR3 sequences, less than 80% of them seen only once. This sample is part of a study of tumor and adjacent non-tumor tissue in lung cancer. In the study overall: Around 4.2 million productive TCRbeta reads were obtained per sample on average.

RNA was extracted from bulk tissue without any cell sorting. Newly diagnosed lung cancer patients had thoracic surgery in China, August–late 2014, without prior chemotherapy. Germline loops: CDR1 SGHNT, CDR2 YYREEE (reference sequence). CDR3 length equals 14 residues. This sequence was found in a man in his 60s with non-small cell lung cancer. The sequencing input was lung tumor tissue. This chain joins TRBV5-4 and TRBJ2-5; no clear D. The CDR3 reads CTSRQPVEGEIQYF. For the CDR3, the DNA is TGTACCAGCAGACAACCGGTCGAAGGAGAGATCCAGTACTTC.